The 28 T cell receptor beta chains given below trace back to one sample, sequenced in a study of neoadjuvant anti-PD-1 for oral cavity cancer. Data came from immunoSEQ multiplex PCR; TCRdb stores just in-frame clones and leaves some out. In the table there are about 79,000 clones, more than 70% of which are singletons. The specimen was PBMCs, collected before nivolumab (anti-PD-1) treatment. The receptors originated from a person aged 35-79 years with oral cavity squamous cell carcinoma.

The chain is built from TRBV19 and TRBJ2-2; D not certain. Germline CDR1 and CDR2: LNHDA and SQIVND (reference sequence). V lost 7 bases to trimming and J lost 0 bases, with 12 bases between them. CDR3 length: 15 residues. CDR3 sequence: CASMLTIPNTGELFF. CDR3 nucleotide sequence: TGTGCCAGTATGCTGACAATCCCGAACACCGGGGAGCTGTTTTTT.

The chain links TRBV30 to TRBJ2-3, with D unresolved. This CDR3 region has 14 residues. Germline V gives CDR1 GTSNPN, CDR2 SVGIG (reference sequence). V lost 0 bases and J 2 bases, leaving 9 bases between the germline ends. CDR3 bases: TGTGCCTGGAGTGTAATGCCTACCACAGATACGCAGTATTTT. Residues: CAWSVMPTTDTQYF.

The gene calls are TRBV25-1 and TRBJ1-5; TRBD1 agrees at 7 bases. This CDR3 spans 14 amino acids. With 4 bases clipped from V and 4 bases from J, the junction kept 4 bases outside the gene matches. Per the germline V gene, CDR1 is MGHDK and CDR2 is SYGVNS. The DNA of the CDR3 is TGTGCCAGCAGTGGGCCAGGGGGAAATCAGCCCCAGCATTTT. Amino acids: CASSGPGGNQPQHF.

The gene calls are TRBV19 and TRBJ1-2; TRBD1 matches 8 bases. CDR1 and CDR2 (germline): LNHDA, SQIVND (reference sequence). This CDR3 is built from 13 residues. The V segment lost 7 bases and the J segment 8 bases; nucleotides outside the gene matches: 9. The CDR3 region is CASKQGVSVGYTF. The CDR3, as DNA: TGTGCCAGTAAACAGGGGGTTTCAGTCGGCTACACCTTC.

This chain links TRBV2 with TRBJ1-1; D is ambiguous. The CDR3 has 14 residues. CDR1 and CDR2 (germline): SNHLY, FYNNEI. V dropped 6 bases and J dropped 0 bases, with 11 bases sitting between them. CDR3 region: CASSPLQMNTEAFF. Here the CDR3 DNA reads TGTGCCAGCAGCCCCCTTCAGATGAACACTGAAGCTTTCTTT.

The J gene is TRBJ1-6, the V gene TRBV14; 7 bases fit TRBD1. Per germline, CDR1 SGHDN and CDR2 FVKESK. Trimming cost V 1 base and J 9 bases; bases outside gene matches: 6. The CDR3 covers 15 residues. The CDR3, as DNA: TGTGCCAGCAGCCAAGGGAAGGGGGCGAGTTCACCCCTCCACTTT. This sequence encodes CASSQGKGASSPLHF.

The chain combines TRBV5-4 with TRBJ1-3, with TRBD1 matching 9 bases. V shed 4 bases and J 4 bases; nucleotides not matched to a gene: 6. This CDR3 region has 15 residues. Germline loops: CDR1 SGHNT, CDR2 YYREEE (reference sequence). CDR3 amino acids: CASSLGQGGGNTIYF. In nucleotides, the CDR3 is TGTGCCAGCAGCCTGGGACAGGGAGGAGGAAACACCATATATTTT.

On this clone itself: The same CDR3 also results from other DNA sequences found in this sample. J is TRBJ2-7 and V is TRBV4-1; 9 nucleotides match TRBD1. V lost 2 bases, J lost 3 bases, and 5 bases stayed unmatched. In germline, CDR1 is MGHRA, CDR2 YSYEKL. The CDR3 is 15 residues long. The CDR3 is CASSQPGQGVYEQYF. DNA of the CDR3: TGCGCCAGCAGCCAACCGGGACAGGGAGTCTACGAGCAGTACTTC.

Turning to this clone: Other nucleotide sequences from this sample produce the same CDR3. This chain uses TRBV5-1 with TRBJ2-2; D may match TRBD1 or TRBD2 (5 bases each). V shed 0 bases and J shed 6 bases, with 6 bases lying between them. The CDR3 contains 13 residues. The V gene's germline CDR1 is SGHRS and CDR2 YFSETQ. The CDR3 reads CASSLGGAGELFF. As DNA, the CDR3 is TGCGCCAGCAGCTTGGGAGGGGCCGGGGAGCTGTTTTTT.

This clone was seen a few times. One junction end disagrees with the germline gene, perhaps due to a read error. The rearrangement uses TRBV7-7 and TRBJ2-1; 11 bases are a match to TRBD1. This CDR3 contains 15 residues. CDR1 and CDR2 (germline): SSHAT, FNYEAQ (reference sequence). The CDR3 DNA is TGTGCTAGCAGTATCGGACAGGGGGCTTTTAATGAGCAGTTCTTC. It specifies CASSIGQGAFNEQFF.

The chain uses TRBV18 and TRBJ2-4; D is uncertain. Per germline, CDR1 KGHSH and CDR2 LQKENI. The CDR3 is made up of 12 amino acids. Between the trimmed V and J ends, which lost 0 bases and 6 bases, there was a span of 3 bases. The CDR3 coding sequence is TGTGCCAGCTCACCACCTTCAAACATTCAGTACTTC. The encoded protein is CASSPPSNIQYF.

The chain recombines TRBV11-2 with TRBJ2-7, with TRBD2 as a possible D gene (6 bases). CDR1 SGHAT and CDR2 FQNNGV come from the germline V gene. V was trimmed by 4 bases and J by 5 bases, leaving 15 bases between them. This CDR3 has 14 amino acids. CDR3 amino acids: CASSSGRGGDEQYF. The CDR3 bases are TGTGCCAGCAGCTCCGGGCGGGGCGGCGACGAGCAGTACTTC.

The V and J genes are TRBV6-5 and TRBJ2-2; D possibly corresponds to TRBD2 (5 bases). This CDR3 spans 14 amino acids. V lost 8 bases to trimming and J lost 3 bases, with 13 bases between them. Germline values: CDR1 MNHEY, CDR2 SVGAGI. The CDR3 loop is CASGRGRYTGELFF. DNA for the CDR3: TGTGCCAGCGGACGAGGGCGATACACCGGGGAGCTGTTTTTT.

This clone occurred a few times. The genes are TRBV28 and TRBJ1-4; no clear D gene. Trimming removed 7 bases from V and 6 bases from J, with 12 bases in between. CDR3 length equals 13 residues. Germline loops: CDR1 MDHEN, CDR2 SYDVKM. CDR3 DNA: TGTGCCAGCAAAGGAAGGATATATGAAAAACTGTTTTTT. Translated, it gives CASKGRIYEKLFF.

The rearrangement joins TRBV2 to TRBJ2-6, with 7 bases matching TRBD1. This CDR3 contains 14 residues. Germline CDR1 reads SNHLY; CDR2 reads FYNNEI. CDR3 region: CARDRGSGANVLTF. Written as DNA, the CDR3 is TGTGCTCGGGACAGAGGATCTGGGGCCAACGTCCTGACTTTC.

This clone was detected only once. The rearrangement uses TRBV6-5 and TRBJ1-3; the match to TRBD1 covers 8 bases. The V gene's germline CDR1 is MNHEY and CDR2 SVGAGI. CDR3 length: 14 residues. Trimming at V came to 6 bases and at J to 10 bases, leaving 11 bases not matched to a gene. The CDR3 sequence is CASRAGTGLATIYF. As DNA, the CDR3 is TGTGCCAGCAGGGCCGGGACAGGTCTTGCGACCATATATTTT.

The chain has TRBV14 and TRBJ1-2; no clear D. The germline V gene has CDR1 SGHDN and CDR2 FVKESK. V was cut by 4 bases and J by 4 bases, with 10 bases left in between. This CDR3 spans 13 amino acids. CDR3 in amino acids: CASSPGPSYGYTF. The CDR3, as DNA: TGTGCCAGCAGCCCCGGACCTTCCTATGGCTACACCTTC. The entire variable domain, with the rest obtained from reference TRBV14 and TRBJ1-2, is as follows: EAGVTQFPSHSVIEKGQTVTLRCDPISGHDNLYWYRRVMGKEIKFLLHFVKESKQDESGMPNNRFLAERTGGTYSTLKVQPAELEDSGVYFCASSPGPSYGYTFGSGTRLTVV.

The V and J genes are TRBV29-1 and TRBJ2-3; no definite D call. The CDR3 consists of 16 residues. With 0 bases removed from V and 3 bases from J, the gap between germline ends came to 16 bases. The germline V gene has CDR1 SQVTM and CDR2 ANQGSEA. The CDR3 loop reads CSVEDIHSLNTDTQYF. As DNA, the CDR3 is TGCAGCGTTGAAGATATCCACTCTCTAAATACAGATACGCAGTATTTT.

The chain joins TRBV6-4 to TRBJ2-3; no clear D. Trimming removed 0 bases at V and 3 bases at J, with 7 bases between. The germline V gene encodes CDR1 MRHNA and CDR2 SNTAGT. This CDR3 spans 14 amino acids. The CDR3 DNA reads TGTGCCAGCAGTGACTCAAGCGAGACAGATACGCAGTATTTT. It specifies CASSDSSETDTQYF.

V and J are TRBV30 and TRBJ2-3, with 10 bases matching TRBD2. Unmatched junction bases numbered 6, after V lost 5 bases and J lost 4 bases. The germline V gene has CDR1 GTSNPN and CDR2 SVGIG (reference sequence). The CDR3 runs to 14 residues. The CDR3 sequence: CAWGLAVVADTQYF. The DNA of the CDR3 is TGTGCCTGGGGACTAGCGGTGGTGGCAGATACGCAGTATTTT.

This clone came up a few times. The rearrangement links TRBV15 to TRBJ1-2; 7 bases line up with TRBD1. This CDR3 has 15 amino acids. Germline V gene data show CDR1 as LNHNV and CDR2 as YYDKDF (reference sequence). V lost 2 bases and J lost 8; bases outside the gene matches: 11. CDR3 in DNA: TGTGCCACCAGCAGATATGGACAGGCCCTGACAGGCTACACCTTC. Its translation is CATSRYGQALTGYTF.

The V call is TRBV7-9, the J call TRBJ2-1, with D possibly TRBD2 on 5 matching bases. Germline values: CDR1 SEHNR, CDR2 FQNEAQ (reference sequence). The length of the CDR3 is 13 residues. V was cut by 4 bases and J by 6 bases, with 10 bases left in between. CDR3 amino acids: CASSSVRVNEQFF. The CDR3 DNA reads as TGTGCCAGCAGCTCCGTGAGGGTCAATGAGCAGTTCTTC.

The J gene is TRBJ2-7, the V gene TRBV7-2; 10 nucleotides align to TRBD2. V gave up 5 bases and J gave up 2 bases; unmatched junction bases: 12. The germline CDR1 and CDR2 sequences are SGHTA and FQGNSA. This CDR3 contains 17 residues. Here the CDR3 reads CASSRLGTSELPYEQYF. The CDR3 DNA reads TGTGCCAGCAGCCGCTTGGGGACTAGCGAACTACCCTACGAGCAGTACTTC.

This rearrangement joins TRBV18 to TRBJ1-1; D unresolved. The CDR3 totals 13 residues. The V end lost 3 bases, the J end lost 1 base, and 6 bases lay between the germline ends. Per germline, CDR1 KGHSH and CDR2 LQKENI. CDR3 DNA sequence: TGTGCCAGCTCACCTTCACAGAACACTGAAGCTTTCTTT. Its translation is CASSPSQNTEAFF.

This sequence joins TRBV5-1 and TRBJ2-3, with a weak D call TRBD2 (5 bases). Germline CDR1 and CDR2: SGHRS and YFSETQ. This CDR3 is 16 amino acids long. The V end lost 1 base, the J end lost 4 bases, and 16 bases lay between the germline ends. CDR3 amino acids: CASSLRGSGSADTQYF. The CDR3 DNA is TGCGCCAGCAGCTTGCGAGGGAGCGGTAGCGCAGATACGCAGTATTTT.

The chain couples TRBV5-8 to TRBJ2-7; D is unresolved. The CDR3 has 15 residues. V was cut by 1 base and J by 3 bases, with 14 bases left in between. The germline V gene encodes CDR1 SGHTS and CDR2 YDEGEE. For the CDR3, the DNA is TGTGCCAGCAGCTTGTCGGGCCTATCCTACTACGAGCAGTACTTC. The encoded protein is CASSLSGLSYYEQYF.

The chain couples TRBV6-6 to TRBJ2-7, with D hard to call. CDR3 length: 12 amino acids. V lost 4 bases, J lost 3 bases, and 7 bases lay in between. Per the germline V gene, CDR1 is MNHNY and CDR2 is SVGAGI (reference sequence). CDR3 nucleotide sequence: TGTGCCAGCAGTTTAGGGATCTACGAGCAGTACTTC. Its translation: CASSLGIYEQYF.

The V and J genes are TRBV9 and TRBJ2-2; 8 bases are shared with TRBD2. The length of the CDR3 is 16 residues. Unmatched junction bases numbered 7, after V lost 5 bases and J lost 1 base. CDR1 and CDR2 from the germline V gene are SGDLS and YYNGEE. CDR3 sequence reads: CASSVLSGENTGELFF. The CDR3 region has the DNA TGTGCCAGCAGTGTCCTTAGCGGGGAGAACACCGGGGAGCTGTTTTTT. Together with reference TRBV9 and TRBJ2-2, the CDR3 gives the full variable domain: DSGVTQTPKHLITATGQRVTLRCSPRSGDLSVYWYQQSLDQGLQFLIQYYNGEERAKGNILERFSAQQFPDLHSELNLSSLELGDSALYFCASSVLSGENTGELFFGEGSRLTVL.